The clone carrying this T cell receptor beta chain was observed a handful of times. TCRdb called the 5' RACE reads again in MiXCR, with one record for every CDR3 protein. The sample carries some 670,000 distinct CDR3 sequences, 9% to 15% recorded once. This sample stems from a study of T cells after yellow fever vaccination. The sample consisted of PBMCs, taken on the day of the yellow fever booster vaccination. The TCR comes from a man aged 25 to 40 who received the YFV17D yellow fever vaccine.

CDR3 loop: CASREGGDNEQFF. The CDR3 bases are TGTGCTAGTCGGGAGGGTGGGGACAATGAGCAGTTCTTC. The chain is built from TRBV12-5 and TRBJ2-1; TRBD2 aligns across 8 bases. Germline CDR1 and CDR2: LGHNT and FRNRAP. The junction had 5 bases not matched to a gene; V was cut back by 8 bases and J by 5 bases. CDR3 size: 13 residues.